A single sample is the source of the 12 T cell receptor beta chains below, sequenced in a study of blood T cell repertoires in COVID-19 (TCRdb year 2020). Library preparation employed the immunoSEQ multiplex PCR assay. TCRdb re-hosts the immuneACCESS table, in-frame sequences only. Its copies lack some clones; in the studies checked, an unresolved V gene accounts for under half of them, and the cause for the rest is not known. The sample records around 200,000 clones, about 85% of which are singletons. 18% of the sample is held by the ten biggest clonotypes. Sequencing input: peripheral blood. All receptors derive from a person aged 65-85 years with COVID-19, enrolled during active disease.

The gene calls are TRBV19 and TRBJ2-3, with a tentative D call TRBD2 (5 bases). The germline CDR1 and CDR2 sequences are LNHDA and SQIVND (reference sequence). Trimming removed 4 bases at V and 5 bases at J, with 25 bases between. The CDR3 sequence is 18 residues long. For the CDR3, the DNA is TGTGCCAGTAGTACCAGCCATAACGTCGAGGGATTTAAAGATACGCAGTATTTT. It translates to CASSTSHNVEGFKDTQYF.

The gene calls are TRBV7-3 and TRBJ2-1; 9 positions agree with TRBD2. CDR1 is SGHTA and CDR2 is FQGTGA in the germline V gene. The CDR3 is 16 amino acids. The J segment lost 3 bases and the V segment lost 4 bases, leaving 7 bases of the junction unmatched. DNA of the CDR3: TGTGCCAGCAGCTCCTACATAGCGGGGGACTACAATGAGCAGTTCTTC. Protein sequence: CASSSYIAGDYNEQFF.

The chain couples TRBV28 to TRBJ1-5; no firm D call. The CDR3 sequence is 14 residues long. Germline V lookup: CDR1 MDHEN, CDR2 SYDVKM. The ends were cut back, 2 bases at V and 5 bases at J, with 10 bases in the middle. The CDR3 bases are TGTGCCAGCAGTTTAAGGCGCGGGTATCAGCCCCAGCATTTT. Translating it yields CASSLRRGYQPQHF.

This chain joins TRBV5-5 and TRBJ2-4, with D possibly TRBD1 on 5 matching bases. The CDR3 is 13 residues long. The germline V gene has CDR1 SGHKS and CDR2 YYEKEE (reference sequence). Deletions cut 4 bases from V and 8 bases from J, with 13 bases between. In DNA form, the CDR3 reads TGTGCCAGCAGCCACGACAGATTGGACATTCAGTACTTC. Protein product: CASSHDRLDIQYF.

The chain combines TRBV6-5 with TRBJ1-5; possibly TRBD1 for D (5 bases). The CDR3 is 15 amino acids. Between the trimmed V and J ends, which lost 6 bases and 6 bases, there was a span of 18 bases. Germline CDR1 and CDR2: MNHEY and SVGAGI. CDR3 DNA: TGTGCCAGCAGGGGCGGTGGGGGGTTCAGTCAGCCCCAGCATTTT. Amino acid sequence: CASRGGGGFSQPQHF.

The chain has TRBV25-1 and TRBJ2-7; perhaps TRBD1 as D (5 bases). Trimming removed 11 bases at V and 5 bases at J, with 19 bases between. From germline, CDR1 is MGHDK and CDR2 SYGVNS. The CDR3 totals 13 residues. The CDR3 loop reads CAGIGVSWDEQYF. CDR3 DNA sequence: TGTGCCGGAATAGGGGTCTCTTGGGACGAGCAGTACTTC.

The genes are TRBV21-1 and TRBJ1-4. TRBV21-1 is a pseudogene. There are 13 residues in the CDR3. The CDR3, as DNA: TGTGCCAGCAGCAAAGGCGGGACTGAAAAACTGTTTTTT. Its protein is CASSKGGTEKLFF.

This clone was seen just once. The gene calls are TRBV19 and TRBJ2-5; possibly TRBD2 for D (6 bases). CDR3 length: 12 residues. Trimming removed 11 bases from V and 5 bases from J, with 15 bases in between. Germline V gives CDR1 LNHDA, CDR2 SQIVND (reference sequence). Here the CDR3 DNA reads TGTGCCTCGAAGGGAGGCCAGGAGACCCAGTACTTC. Translated: CASKGGQETQYF. Supplemented by reference TRBV19 and TRBJ2-5, the full variable domain reads DGGITQSPKYLFRKEGQNVTLSCEQNLNHDAMYWYRQDPGQGLRLIYYSQIVNDFQKGDIAEGYSVSREKKESFPLTVTSAQKNPTAFYLCASKGGQETQYFGPGTRLLVL.

A word on this clone: A much larger clone is a single base away; this may be a read error. CDR3 DNA sequence: TGTGCCAGCAGCGTAGCTGGGGCAGCTAACTATGGCTACACCTTC. Encoded protein: CASSVAGAANYGYTF. The rearrangement links TRBV9 to TRBJ1-2, with D possibly TRBD1 on 5 matching bases. Germline CDR1 is SGDLS and CDR2 is YYNGEE. The CDR3 totals 15 residues. V lost 0 bases, J lost 0 bases, and 9 bases lay in between.

There are a few counts of this clone. The CDR3 nucleotides read TGTGCCAGCTCACCACGGAGACAGGCAGGGGAGACCCAGTACTTC. Protein: CASSPRRQAGETQYF. The rearrangement uses TRBV18 and TRBJ2-5; TRBD1 is a possible D gene (6 bases). Germline V CDR1 and CDR2: KGHSH, LQKENI. The CDR3 loop spans 15 amino acids. V lost 1 base to trimming and J lost 5 bases, with 14 bases between them.

The chain joins TRBV5-1 to TRBJ2-7; 9 bases are shared with TRBD2. The CDR3 has 15 residues. The germline gives CDR1 SGHRS, CDR2 YFSETQ. J gave up 1 base and V 4 bases, and 6 bases lay outside the gene matches. The CDR3 is CASSPLTSGSYEQYF. The CDR3 DNA reads as TGCGCCAGCAGCCCCCTGACTAGCGGATCCTACGAGCAGTACTTC.

The chain combines TRBV5-1 with TRBJ2-7, with 7 bases identical to TRBD1. This CDR3 comprises 15 residues. J gave up 1 base and V 3 bases, and 7 bases lay outside the gene matches. Germline CDR1 is SGHRS and CDR2 is YFSETQ. The CDR3 bases are TGCGCCAGCAGCTCCCAAGGGGGCATGTCCTACGAGCAGTACTTC. This codes for CASSSQGGMSYEQYF.